The 3 T cell receptor beta chains given below trace back to one sample, sequenced in a study of graft-versus-host responses after intestinal transplantation. TCRdb's copy holds only in-frame clones and misses some; the assay was immunoSEQ multiplex PCR. The sample carries approximately 100,000 clones, approximately 84% recorded once. Which antigens these TCRs recognize remains unknown. The sequencing used unstimulated CD4+ T cells sorted from spleen or lymph node cells, collected before intestinal transplant. The receptors derive from a human donor who received an intestinal transplant.

V usage is TRBV7-6 and J usage is TRBJ2-5, with a weak D call TRBD2 (6 bases). The end of the DNA fits TRBJ2-7 better, so the J call may be wrong. CDR1 and CDR2 (germline): SGHVS, FNYEAQ. CDR3 length: 15 amino acids. CDR3 residues: CASSLGVAVTYEQYF. CDR3 nucleotide sequence: TGTGCCAGCAGCTTAGGAGTAGCGGTAACCTACGAGCAGTACTTC.

V is TRBV6-5 and J is TRBJ1-2; maybe TRBD1 (6 bases). Germline loops: CDR1 MNHEY, CDR2 SVGAGI. This CDR3 contains 13 residues. Between the trimmed V and J ends, which lost 5 bases and 3 bases, there was a span of 10 bases. The CDR3 sequence: CASSNRVYYGYTF. The DNA for the CDR3 is TGTGCCAGCAGTAACAGGGTATACTATGGCTACACCTTC.

The DNA of the CDR3 is TGTGCCAGCAGTGGGGACCCCGGGGGTGGCTACACCTTC. Translating gives CASSGDPGGGYTF. V is TRBV2 and J is TRBJ1-2, with TRBD1 as a possible D gene (5 bases). Germline V CDR1 and CDR2: SNHLY, FYNNEI. The CDR3 has 13 amino acids. V lost 4 bases and J lost 7, with 13 bases in between.